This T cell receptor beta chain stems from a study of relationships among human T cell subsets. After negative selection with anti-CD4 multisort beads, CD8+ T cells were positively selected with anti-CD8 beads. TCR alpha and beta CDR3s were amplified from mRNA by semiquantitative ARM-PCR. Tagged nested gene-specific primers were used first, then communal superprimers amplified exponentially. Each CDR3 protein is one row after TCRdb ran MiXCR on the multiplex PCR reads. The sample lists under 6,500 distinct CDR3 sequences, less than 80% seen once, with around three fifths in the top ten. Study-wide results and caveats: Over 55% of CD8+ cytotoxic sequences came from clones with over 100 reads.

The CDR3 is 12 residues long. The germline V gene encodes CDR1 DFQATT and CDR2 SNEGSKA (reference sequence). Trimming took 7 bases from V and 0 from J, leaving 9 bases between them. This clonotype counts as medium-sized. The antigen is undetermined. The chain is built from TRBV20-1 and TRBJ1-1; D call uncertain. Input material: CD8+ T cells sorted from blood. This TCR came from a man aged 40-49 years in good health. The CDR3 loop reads CSVISMNTEAFF. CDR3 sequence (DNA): TGCAGTGTTATCTCGATGAACACTGAAGCTTTCTTT.